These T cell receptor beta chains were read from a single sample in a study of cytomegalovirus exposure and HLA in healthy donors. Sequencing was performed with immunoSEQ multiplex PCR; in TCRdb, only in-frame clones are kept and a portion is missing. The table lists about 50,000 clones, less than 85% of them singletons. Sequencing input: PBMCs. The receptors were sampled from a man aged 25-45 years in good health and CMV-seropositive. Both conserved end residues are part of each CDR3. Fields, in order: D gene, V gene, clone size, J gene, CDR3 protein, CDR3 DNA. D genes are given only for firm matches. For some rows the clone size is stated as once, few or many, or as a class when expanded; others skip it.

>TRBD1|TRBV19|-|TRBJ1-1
CASNTGAMNTEAFF
TGTGCCAGTAATACAGGGGCTATGAACACTGAAGCTTTCTTT
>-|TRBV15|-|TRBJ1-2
CATSSQRTRGGYTF
TGTGCCACCAGCTCCCAACGCACCCGAGGCGGCTACACCTTC
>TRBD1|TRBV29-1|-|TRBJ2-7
CSVEELGQPYEQYF
TGCAGCGTTGAAGAATTGGGACAGCCCTACGAGCAGTACTTC
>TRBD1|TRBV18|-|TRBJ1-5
CASSPLGGDQPQHF
TGTGCCAGCTCACCCTTAGGGGGCGATCAGCCCCAGCATTTT
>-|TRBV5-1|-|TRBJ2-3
CASSEPRSYSDTQYF
TGCGCCAGCAGCGAACCTAGGTCGTATTCAGATACGCAGTATTTT
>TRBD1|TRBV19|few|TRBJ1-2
CASSARQGGYGYTF
TGTGCCAGTAGTGCCAGACAGGGCGGCTATGGCTACACCTTC
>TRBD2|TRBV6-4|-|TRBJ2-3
CASSDRAGGSADTQYF
TGTGCCAGCAGTGACCGGGCGGGGGGCTCGGCAGATACGCAGTATTTT
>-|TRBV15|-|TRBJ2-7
CATSSSRADPYEQYF
TGTGCCACCAGCAGCTCCCGAGCGGACCCCTACGAGCAGTACTTC
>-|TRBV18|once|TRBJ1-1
CASSAFSTEAFF
TGTGCCAGCTCAGCCTTTAGCACTGAAGCTTTCTTT
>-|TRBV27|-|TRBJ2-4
CASSFLPGRELNIQYF
TGTGCCAGCAGTTTCCTCCCGGGCAGGGAACTAAACATTCAGTACTTC
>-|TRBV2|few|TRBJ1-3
CASSYYTDFSDSGNTIYF
TGTGCCAGCAGTTACTACACTGACTTTTCTGACTCTGGAAACACCATATATTTT
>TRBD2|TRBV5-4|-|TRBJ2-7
CASSRNSGTSGVGEQYF
TGTGCCAGCAGCCGCAACTCCGGGACTAGCGGGGTTGGCGAGCAGTACTTC
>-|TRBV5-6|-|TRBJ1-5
CASSPGGGPQHF
TGTGCCAGCAGCCCCGGGGGAGGGCCCCAGCATTTT
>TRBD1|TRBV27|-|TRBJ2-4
CASGGTGNIQYF
TGTGCCAGCGGAGGGACAGGAAACATTCAGTACTTC
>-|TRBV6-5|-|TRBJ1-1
CASSYRESAEAFF
TGTGCCAGCAGTTACCGCGAGTCGGCTGAAGCTTTCTTT
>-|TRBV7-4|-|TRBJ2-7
CASSLEGAVDEQYF
TGTGCCAGCAGCCTGGAGGGGGCAGTAGACGAGCAGTACTTC
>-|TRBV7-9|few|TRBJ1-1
CASSWEGLAEAFF
TGTGCCAGCAGCTGGGAGGGACTTGCTGAAGCTTTCTTT
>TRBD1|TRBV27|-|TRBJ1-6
CASSRSPWTGSSYNSPLHF
TGTGCCAGCAGCAGATCGCCGTGGACAGGAAGCTCCTATAATTCACCCCTCCACTTT
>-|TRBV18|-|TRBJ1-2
CASSPLEGFNYGYTF
TGTGCCAGCTCACCACTAGAGGGATTCAACTATGGCTACACCTTC
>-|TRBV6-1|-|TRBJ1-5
CASQEPRGYQPQHF
TGTGCCAGCCAGGAACCACGCGGGTATCAGCCCCAGCATTTT
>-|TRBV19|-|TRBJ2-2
CASSPSGSAGELFF
TGTGCCAGTAGTCCCAGTGGAAGCGCCGGGGAGCTGTTTTTT
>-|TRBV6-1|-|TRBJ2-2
CASSEAGGRYGELFF
TGTGCCAGCAGTGAAGCAGGAGGGAGGTACGGGGAGCTGTTTTTT
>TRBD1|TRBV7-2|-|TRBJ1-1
CASSLAGTGGIFEAFF
TGTGCCAGCAGCTTGGCCGGGACAGGGGGCATTTTTGAAGCTTTCTTT